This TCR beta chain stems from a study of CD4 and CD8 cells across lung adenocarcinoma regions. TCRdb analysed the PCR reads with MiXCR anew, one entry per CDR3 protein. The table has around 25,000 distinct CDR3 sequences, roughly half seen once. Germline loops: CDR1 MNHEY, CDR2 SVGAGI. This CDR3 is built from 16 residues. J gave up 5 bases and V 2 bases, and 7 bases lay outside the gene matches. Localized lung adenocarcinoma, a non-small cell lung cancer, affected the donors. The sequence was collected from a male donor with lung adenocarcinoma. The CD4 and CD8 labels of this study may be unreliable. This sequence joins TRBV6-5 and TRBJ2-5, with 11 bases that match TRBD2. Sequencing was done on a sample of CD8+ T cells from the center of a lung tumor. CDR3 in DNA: TGTGCCAGCAGTTACCGAACTAGCGGGGGACGGGAGACCCAGTACTTC. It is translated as CASSYRTSGGRETQYF.